This is a list of T cell receptor beta chains from one sample in a study of blood T cell repertoires in COVID-19. TCRdb's table, derived via immunoSEQ multiplex PCR, lists solely in-frame clones and lacks some. The sample holds around 140,000 clones, around 80% seen once. Specimen: PBMCs or T cells enriched from blood (not recorded which). The receptors shown here come from a woman aged 45-59 years who had recovered from COVID-19. CDR3s leave out the opening cysteine and the closing phenylalanine or tryptophan. Fields, in order: V gene, J gene, CDR3 protein.

V gene: TRBV5-5
J gene: TRBJ1-4
CDR3 protein: ASSVTGGSTNEKLF

V gene: TRBV6-5
J gene: TRBJ1-6
CDR3 protein: ASSSPGQGISPLH

V gene: TRBV7-9
J gene: TRBJ2-2
CDR3 protein: ASSLRQGTGELF

V gene: TRBV28
J gene: TRBJ2-2
CDR3 protein: ASSRTGPSTGELF

V gene: TRBV7-2
J gene: TRBJ1-5
CDR3 protein: ASTVSGGQPQH

V gene: TRBV11-3
J gene: TRBJ2-2
CDR3 protein: ASSFGQGNTGELF

V gene: TRBV28
J gene: TRBJ1-2
CDR3 protein: ASSGTLGDQFLANYGYT

V gene: TRBV9
J gene: TRBJ1-6
CDR3 protein: ASSVAGLDSPLH

V gene: TRBV2
J gene: TRBJ1-4
CDR3 protein: ASSREKLF

V gene: TRBV25-1
J gene: TRBJ1-3
CDR3 protein: ASRDTGSGNTIY

V gene: TRBV10-3
J gene: TRBJ2-3
CDR3 protein: AISDDGHTDTQY

V gene: TRBV5-1
J gene: TRBJ1-4
CDR3 protein: ASSTGGATNEKLF